This TCR beta chain came from a study of cytomegalovirus exposure and HLA in healthy donors (dated by TCRdb to the late 2010s). At the level of the whole study: According to an earlier analysis of 587 of the donors, about 179 million T cells yielded some 110 million unique TCR beta sequences and approximately 280 Gb of sequence data. Approximately 300 gigabases of sequencing data and around 80 million unique TCR sequences made up an early release that covered under 750 HLA-typed donors. Of the roughly 400 genotyped donors, approximately 80% were placed in the genetic ancestry cluster associated with self-reported Caucasian donors. The aim of the study was to test whether cataloging public T cell receptors could identify signatures of past pathogen exposure. The T cell repertoires of some 670 subjects were profiled by immunosequencing and related to cytomegalovirus serostatus. Besides the first cohort of roughly 700 subjects, a separate validation cohort made up of 120 different subjects was used. To predict cytomegalovirus infection status, the study brought together high-throughput TCR immunosequencing, statistical association of individual TCRs with disease status, and machine learning. To study patterns of TCR occurrence, a later analysis re-analyzed previously published TCR beta repertoires from under 750 donors and added high-resolution HLA genotyping. Rather than using new phenotypic data, the later analysis identified candidate immune exposures from TCR beta sequences and from how often those sequences occurred across donors. In an earlier analysis of 587 of the donors, high-throughput TCR beta sequencing was used to judge whether each TCR beta V gene segment behaved as functional or pseudogenic. Donor age, sex, ethnicity and CMV serostatus were collected together with the repertoire data. In a later genetic analysis, genome-wide SNP genotypes for about 55% of the roughly 700 donors were used, and that subset was treated as a discovery cohort. All discovery cohort repertoires had been generated using a single sequencing platform. HLA typing included class I and class II loci at four-digit resolution. The number of donors typed differed by locus, with roughly 620-630 for A, B, C, DRB1 and DQB1, more than 500 for DQA1, 600 to 610 for DPA1, and under 490 for DPB1. Five DR-DQ haplotypes were treated as single units for association and clustering because of strong linkage in the cohort. Across around 400 genotyped donors of the cohort, an average of about 240,000 unique TCR beta nucleotide sequences per donor were sequenced, and roughly 17% of those sequences were non-productive.

According to the germline V gene, CDR1 reads MNHNS and CDR2 reads SASEGT. V and J lose 4 bases and 6 bases, and a span of 12 bases separates them. The CDR3 measures 13 amino acids from cysteine to phenylalanine. Of all the DNA, just the CDR3 is kept, 39 bases in frame from base 1. The protocol used for the library was the immunoSEQ multiplex PCR assay. For the multiplex PCR, a mixture combining 60 forward primers for TCR Vbeta segments and 13 reverse primers for TCR Jbeta segments was used. The CDR3 region of rearranged TCR beta genes was amplified from genomic DNA with a multiplex PCR assay. On the Illumina HiSeq System, the amplified TCR beta libraries were sequenced as 87-base-pair reads. In the original analysis: Across the 500 to 850 repertoires, a later analysis counted 80 million or so unique TCR beta chains, around 11 million of which were shared by at least two donors. A nearest-neighbor algorithm error-corrected the raw reads and collapsed the reads into unique sequences, merging closely related sequences to remove PCR and sequencing errors. Alignment of CDR3 sequences to IMGT reference sequences was used to assign V, D and J gene segments. For a sequence to be retained, a match of at least six nucleotides to both a V gene segment and a J gene segment was required. Rearrangements were called productive when the CDR3 lacked stop codons and stayed in frame with V and J; all others were non-productive. CDR3 was defined according to IMGT convention as the region running from the second conserved V-encoded cysteine to the conserved J-encoded phenylalanine. The earlier analysis of 587 of the donors excluded sequences that lacked an unambiguous match to a single V gene segment. In an earlier analysis of approximately 590 of the donors, V segments were called functional above 56.7% productive rearrangements and were called segregating when the between-donor standard deviation exceeded 5%. A statistical classification framework was built to diagnose cytomegalovirus status from the catalog of TCR beta chain sequences. V and J gene assignment, in a later analysis, came from comparing TCR nucleotide sequences with IMGT/GENE-DB human TR gene sequences. In a later analysis, CDR3 sequences and most-parsimonious VDJ recombination scenarios were assigned using the TCRdist pipeline. In a later analysis, every TCR beta chain was defined by the combination of its CDR3 amino acid sequence and its V-gene family, and reads without a unique V-gene family were dropped. A later analysis removed 592 highly shared, low-generation-probability nucleotide sequences to deal with suspected cross-contamination and a sequencing artifact. For each public chain, a later analysis derived a clonal expansion index from normalized ranks of inferred template counts within each repertoire. In a later analysis, generation probabilities were computed using a VDJ recombination model fitted to out-of-frame rearrangements, and the results were checked against IGoR. In a later analysis, TCR-TCR, TCR-HLA and TCR-CMV co-occurrence was scored with hypergeometric tests, and a repertoire-size bias correction was applied to TCR pairs. False discovery rates were estimated in a later analysis by permuting HLA or CMV assignments 20 times. In a later analysis, co-occurring TCRs were grouped with DBSCAN, and TCRdist sequence similarity was added when clustering was performed within HLA-allele-positive subsets. Repertoires with fewer than 30,000 or more than 120,000 public chains were left out of co-occurrence clustering, as were about five repertoires with anomalous nucleotide sharing. TCRdb retrieved this table from immuneACCESS and kept in-frame rearrangements only. Not all clones are present; in checked studies, unresolved V genes account for under half, and no reason is known for the remainder. V and J calls and clone size are those listed in that table; D and trimming were worked out from the DNA. Counted in this sample were 80,000 to 90,000 clones; roughly 81% of them appeared once. Of the sample, around 1.8% is held by the ten largest clones.

In total, 600 or so healthy bone marrow donors made up the cohort. Cohort members were all nominally healthy when sampled, although unrecorded immune exposures were likely present. The donor tested CMV seronegative and was one of the 352 seronegative cohort members. Each donor provided a peripheral blood sample, and peripheral blood mononuclear cells were used for TCR beta sequencing. The Qiagen DNeasy Blood Extraction Kit was used to extract genomic DNA from the blood cell samples. The paper as a whole reports these results and caveats: A later analysis found that TCR association rates varied across HLA loci, with DRB1 alleles showing the most associated TCRs and HLA-C alleles the fewest. Specific HLA alleles were associated with about 17,000 TCR beta sequences at a false discovery rate of 0.05 in a later analysis. Seventeen rarely observed V segments, including chromosome 9 orphons, were excluded from the earlier analysis of several hundred of the donors because counts were too low. In an earlier analysis of some 500 of the donors, most TCR beta V segments appeared in productive rearrangements about 90% or about 30% of the time, broadly matching IMGT annotations. In a later analysis, most CMV-associated TCR beta chains were found to appear HLA-restricted, with HLA associations seemingly driven largely by CMV exposure. When HLA alleles, especially DR and DQ, strongly co-occurred, TCR associations were difficult to assign to individual alleles. While some public TCRs were present in many individuals, most TCR sequences turned up only very rarely across donors. According to a later analysis, parvovirus B19, influenza, CMV and Epstein-Barr virus appeared linked to several top co-occurrence clusters. The classifier was reported to diagnose cytomegalovirus status with high specificity and sensitivity in both the original cohort and the validation cohort. Because some donors lacked HLA typing at each locus, the association tests relied only on the typed subset. This cohort had only TCR beta chains sequenced, and the lack of alpha or paired-chain data limited which features could be detected. A cluster of highly shared sequence variants was judged likely to be a technical artifact of the sequencing pipeline. CMV serostatus was the only immune exposure information available for the cohort. According to the authors, the approach could potentially be generalized to other disease states and immunological phenotypes. A later analysis found that HLA-associated TCR beta chains were more clonally expanded and had lower generation probabilities than equally common non-associated chains. A further reported finding was that TCR beta sequences accurately predicted the HLA-A and HLA-B alleles for most subjects in the first cohort. Correlated functional status among segregating V segments might reflect linkage disequilibrium, but an unknown experimental factor could not be ruled out. Three of the identified cytomegalovirus-associated TCR beta chains were confirmed in vitro to be specific for cytomegalovirus antigens. Roughly uniform sequencing depth across donors was assumed in presence/absence analyses, although this assumption may not hold. The 87-base-pair reads could not distinguish some IMGT-functional V segments, including TRBV6-2 and TRBV6-3, so those segments were excluded. A total of fewer than 200 TCR beta chains were listed by the study as associated with cytomegalovirus. In a later genetic analysis, a missense DCLRE1C variant was associated with V-gene and J-gene trimming of TCR beta chains, and the association was replicated in an independent cohort. A later genetic analysis reported fewer N-insertions in productive TCRs among donors in an Asian-associated ancestry cluster than the roughly 670-donor mean.

This clone was counted between two and nine times. There is no known antigen for this receptor. No qualities accompany the bases; no much larger clone lies one base away. This TCR was sampled from a woman younger than 45 in good health and CMV-seronegative. The rearrangement combines TRBV6-1 with TRBJ1-2, with no reliable assignment of the D segment. Sequenced: PBMCs. At the DNA level, the sequence is TGTGCCAGCAGTGGCCGACTAAGTGATGGCTACACCTTC. This gives the protein CASSGRLSDGYTF.